The 9 T cell receptor beta chains given below trace back to one sample, sequenced in a study of T cell changes during pregnancy in multiple sclerosis. TCRdb's copy holds only in-frame clones and misses some; the assay was immunoSEQ multiplex PCR. This sample has about 42,000 clones; about 88% occur once, and the top ten carry roughly 1.2%. Material: CD4+ T cells from peripheral blood mononuclear cells, obtained in the second trimester of pregnancy. These receptors were obtained from a female donor with multiple sclerosis, enrolled in a pregnancy study.

The gene calls are TRBV19 and TRBJ1-1; the match to TRBD1 covers 9 bases. Germline-derived CDR1 and CDR2 are LNHDA and SQIVND (reference sequence). After removal of 4 bases from V and 0 bases from J, the junction contained 9 bases not matched to a gene. The CDR3 is 17 amino acids. The DNA for the CDR3 is TGTGCCAGTAGTAAACAGGGGGCGCGTTATGTGAACACTGAAGCTTTCTTT. Its protein is CASSKQGARYVNTEAFF.

The chain couples TRBV28 to TRBJ1-4; D perhaps matches TRBD1 (5 bases). Germline V gene data show CDR1 as MDHEN and CDR2 as SYDVKM. Trimming removed 4 bases from V and 12 bases from J, with 12 bases in between. The CDR3 runs to 12 residues. The CDR3 DNA follows: TGTGCCAGCAGTTCTCCGACAGACGAACTGTTTTTT. Residues: CASSSPTDELFF.

The CDR3 DNA reads as TGCGCCAGCAGCTTGGTGCCAACTGGGGGGACAGATACGCAGTATTTT. Translating gives CASSLVPTGGTDTQYF. The chain carries TRBV5-1 and TRBJ2-3; D perhaps matches TRBD2 (6 bases). The CDR3 is 16 residues long. CDR1 SGHRS and CDR2 YFSETQ come from the germline V gene. Trimming pared 0 bases from V and 3 bases from J, leaving 14 bases between.

This clone was seen only a few times. The genes are TRBV27 and TRBJ1-2, with a possible D match to TRBD1 (5 bases). Germline assignment: CDR1 MNHEY and CDR2 SMNVEV (reference sequence). The CDR3 loop spans 16 amino acids. V gave up 5 bases and J gave up 0 bases, with 16 bases separating them. CDR3 DNA: TGTGCCAGCAGTCAACTTGGGACTCGTACTAACTATGGCTACACCTTC. Translation: CASSQLGTRTNYGYTF.

The chain carries TRBV7-9 and TRBJ2-2, with 7 bases fitting TRBD1. V trimming: 3 bases; J trimming: 6 bases; junction bases outside the gene matches: 7. CDR3 length: 15 residues. Looked up from germline, CDR1 is SEHNR and CDR2 is FQNEAQ (reference sequence). CDR3 coding DNA: TGTGCCAGCAGCTTTATGACAGGGCTTCCCGGGGAGCTGTTTTTT. It encodes CASSFMTGLPGELFF.

J is TRBJ1-1 and V is TRBV5-1, with D possibly matching TRBD1 (5 bases). The CDR3 is 12 amino acids. Germline CDR1 reads SGHRS; CDR2 reads YFSETQ. Trimming stripped 2 bases from V and 6 bases from J, with 8 bases between. CDR3 in amino acids: CASSLPGAEAFF. In DNA form, the CDR3 reads TGCGCCAGCAGCTTACCGGGGGCTGAAGCTTTCTTT.

DNA for the CDR3: TGTGCCAGCAGTGAAGGAAGAACAGGGATGGCTGGAAACACCATATATTTT. Translated, it gives CASSEGRTGMAGNTIYF. This chain joins TRBV6-1 and TRBJ1-3, with D tentatively TRBD1 (6 bases). V lost 1 base and J lost 2, with 15 bases in between. Germline V gene lookup returns CDR1 MNHNS and CDR2 SASEGT. CDR3 length: 17 amino acids.

This clone is judged medium-sized. This chain connects TRBV2 to TRBJ1-1; 12 positions match TRBD1. V shed 2 bases and J 11 bases; nucleotides not matched to a gene: 6. Germline V gene lookup returns CDR1 SNHLY and CDR2 FYNNEI. The length of the CDR3 is 14 residues. The chain's CDR3 is CASSESGQGARAFF. As DNA, the CDR3 is TGTGCCAGCAGTGAATCGGGACAGGGGGCGCGGGCTTTCTTT.

The chain combines TRBV21-1 with TRBJ2-1; the D call TRBD2 from the table was never checked on the DNA. TRBV21-1 is annotated as a pseudogene. The CDR3 runs to 17 residues. CDR3 nucleotides: TGTGCCAGCAGCAAACCGGGTATAGCGACCCACTACAATGAGCAGTTCTTC. Translating it yields CASSKPGIATHYNEQFF.